This passage covers 2 T cell receptor beta chains from one sample sequenced in a study of cytomegalovirus exposure and HLA in healthy donors. TCRdb keeps only in-frame clones here, not all; method: immunoSEQ multiplex PCR. The table records 55,000 to 80,000 clones, about 94% of them present only once. Sequencing was carried out using PBMCs. All receptors derive from a man between 18 and 29 years old in good health and CMV-seropositive.

The chain joins TRBV6-1 to TRBJ2-3, with 10 bases that match TRBD2. V dropped 5 bases and J dropped 8; count of bases not matched to a gene: 7. CDR1 MNHNS and CDR2 SASEGT come from the germline V gene. CDR3 length equals 14 residues. This chain's CDR3 is CASSFGLAEATQYF. CDR3 bases: TGTGCCAGCAGTTTCGGACTAGCGGAGGCTACGCAGTATTTT.

The genes are TRBV7-9 and TRBJ2-7; weak D call: TRBD2 (6 bases). The CDR3 loop spans 14 amino acids. Deletions cut 3 bases from V and 4 bases from J, with 13 bases between. The germline V gene encodes CDR1 SEHNR and CDR2 FQNEAQ (reference sequence). The CDR3 DNA follows: TGTGCCAGCAGCTTGCCTGGGACTGTTTACGAGCAGTACTTC. Translating it yields CASSLPGTVYEQYF.